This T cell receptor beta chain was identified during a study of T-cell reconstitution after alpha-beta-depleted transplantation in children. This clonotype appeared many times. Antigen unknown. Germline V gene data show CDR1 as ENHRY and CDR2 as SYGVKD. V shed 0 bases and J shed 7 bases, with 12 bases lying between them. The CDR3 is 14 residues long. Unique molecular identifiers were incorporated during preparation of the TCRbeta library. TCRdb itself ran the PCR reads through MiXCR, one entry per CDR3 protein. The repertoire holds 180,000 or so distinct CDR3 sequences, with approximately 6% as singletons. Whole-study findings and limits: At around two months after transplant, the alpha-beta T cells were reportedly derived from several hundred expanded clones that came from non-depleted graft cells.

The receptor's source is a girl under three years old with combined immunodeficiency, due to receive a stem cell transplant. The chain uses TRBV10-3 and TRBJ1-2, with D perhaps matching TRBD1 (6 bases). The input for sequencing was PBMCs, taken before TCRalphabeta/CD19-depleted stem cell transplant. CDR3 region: CAISESMGTSGYTF. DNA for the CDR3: TGTGCCATCAGTGAGTCGATGGGGACAAGTGGCTACACCTTC.